This T cell receptor beta chain was recorded in a study of beta chain features in type 1 diabetes. Overall study context: Summed over all samples, the examined sorted cells came to 85 million to 130 million. Study-level points and caveats: Sequencing the cDNA could make cells with high TCR expression show up more than they should. Shortening of TCRB CDR3s, moderate but significant, appeared in all four CD4+ subsets of Type 1 diabetes patients.

This clone was seen more than once but under ten times. Its antigen is currently unknown. CD45RO/CCR7/CD25/CD127/CD95/CD27 sorting isolated CD4+ naive, central memory, regulatory and stem cell-like memory cells. The entirety of the isolated RNA underwent reverse transcription, so expressed TCRB transcripts were sequenced. Profiling relied on immunoSEQ multiplex PCR, and the TCRdb table lists in-frame clones only, not all of them. The sample lists about 370,000 clones; 9.5% to 10% were seen once. CDR1 is GTSNPN and CDR2 is SVGIG in the germline V gene (reference sequence). V was pared by 1 base and J by 4 bases, with 2 bases of the junction left unmatched. The CDR3 has 15 residues.

The receptor comes from a man aged 30 to 45 with type 1 diabetes. The sequenced sample was central memory CD4+ T cells from blood. J is TRBJ2-3 and V is TRBV30; the match to TRBD2 covers 13 bases. In nucleotides, the CDR3 is TGTGCCTGGAGTGCTGGACTAGCGGGAGCAGATACGCAGTATTTT. It is translated as CAWSAGLAGADTQYF.